The T cell receptor beta chain under discussion was sequenced for a study of regulatory T cells. Study findings and constraints: Patient CD8+ T cells trended nonsignificantly toward lower Shannon entropy than control CD8+ cells. Patient repertoires had restricted TRB V-J pairs and skewed V and J usage, most in Tregs.

This clone has only a few counts. Antigen specificity is unknown. All CD3G-deficient patients showed autoimmunity, more severe in two. Patients aged 2 to 39 years had fewer naive T cells. The PCR used 52 TRBV and 13 TRBJ primers. Sequenced by immunoSEQ multiplex PCR; TCRdb stores in-frame clones only, minus some. The sample consists of 10,000 or so clones, over 75% of them appearing once. Sequencing was carried out using CD8+ T cells sorted from blood. The origin of this receptor is a person aged 18 to 30 with CD3G deficiency.

In nucleotides, the CDR3 is TGCGCCAGCAGTCCAAGCGGGGACAATGAGCAGTTCTTC. Protein: CASSPSGDNEQFF. The chain uses TRBV4-1 and TRBJ2-1; 7 bases agree with TRBD2. The CDR3 runs to 13 residues. The germline V gene encodes CDR1 MGHRA and CDR2 YSYEKL. Trimming took 6 bases from V and 5 from J; bases not matched to a gene: 4.